This TCR beta chain was sequenced during a study of blood T cell repertoires in COVID-19. Across the study: T cells, B-cell-depleted T cells, or PBMCs supplied cDNA or gDNA.

The table came from immunoSEQ multiplex PCR; TCRdb's copy has only in-frame clones and leaves some out. The sample has 180,000 or so clones; 70% to 90% are singletons. The CDR3 consists of 14 residues. CDR1 MNHEY and CDR2 SMNVEV come from the germline V gene (reference sequence). V lost 8 bases, J lost 4 bases, and 17 bases lay in between. The sequenced sample consisted of peripheral blood. The TCR originated in a man aged 55 to 70 with acute or convalescent COVID-19. This sequence joins TRBV27 and TRBJ1-2; the D gene is possibly TRBD1 (6 bases). The CDR3 DNA reads TGTGCCAGCCTCAAACGCCAGGGGAGCTATGGCTACACCTTC. It specifies CASLKRQGSYGYTF.